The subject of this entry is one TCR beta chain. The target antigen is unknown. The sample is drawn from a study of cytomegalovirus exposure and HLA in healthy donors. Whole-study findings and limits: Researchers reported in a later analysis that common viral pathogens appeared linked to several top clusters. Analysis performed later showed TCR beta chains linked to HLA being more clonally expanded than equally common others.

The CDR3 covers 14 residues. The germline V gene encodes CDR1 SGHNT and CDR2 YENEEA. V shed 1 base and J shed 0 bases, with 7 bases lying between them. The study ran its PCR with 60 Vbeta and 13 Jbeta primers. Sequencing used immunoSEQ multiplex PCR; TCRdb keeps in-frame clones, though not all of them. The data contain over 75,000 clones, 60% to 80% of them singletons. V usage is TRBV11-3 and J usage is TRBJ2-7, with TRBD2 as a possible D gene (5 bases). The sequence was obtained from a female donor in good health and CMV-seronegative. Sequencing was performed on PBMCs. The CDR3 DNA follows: TGTGCCAGCAGCTTAGCGGGAAGCTCCTACGAGCAGTACTTC. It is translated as CASSLAGSSYEQYF.